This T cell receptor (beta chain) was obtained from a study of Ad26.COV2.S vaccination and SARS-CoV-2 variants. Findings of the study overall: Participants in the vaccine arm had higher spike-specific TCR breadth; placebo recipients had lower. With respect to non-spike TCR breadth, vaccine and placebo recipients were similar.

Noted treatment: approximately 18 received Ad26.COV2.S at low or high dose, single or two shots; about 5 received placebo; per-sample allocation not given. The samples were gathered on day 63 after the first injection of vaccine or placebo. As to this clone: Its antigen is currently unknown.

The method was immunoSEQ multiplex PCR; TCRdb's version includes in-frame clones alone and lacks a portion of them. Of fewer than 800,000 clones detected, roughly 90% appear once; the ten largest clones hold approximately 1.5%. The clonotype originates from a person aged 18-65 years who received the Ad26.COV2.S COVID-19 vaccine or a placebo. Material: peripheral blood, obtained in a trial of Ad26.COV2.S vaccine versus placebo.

The CDR3 region has the DNA TGTGCCAGCAGTTATAACTACAGGACCCAAGAGACCCAGTACTTC. As protein: CASSYNYRTQETQYF. V usage is TRBV6-6 and J usage is TRBJ2-5; D may be TRBD1 (5 bases). The CDR3 length is 15 residues. The V gene's germline CDR1 is MNHNY and CDR2 SVGAGI (reference sequence). V gave up 3 bases and J gave up 1 base, with 12 bases separating them.